Below, 9 T cell receptor beta chains from the same sample are listed, as sequenced in a study of blood T cell repertoires in COVID-19 (dated by TCRdb to 2020 to 2022). Library prep was done by the immunoSEQ multiplex PCR assay. TCRdb retrieved this table from immuneACCESS and kept in-frame rearrangements only. Not all clones are present; in checked studies, unresolved V genes account for under half, and no reason is known for the remainder. The sample records approximately 110,000 clones, 81% of which are singletons. The ten largest clones represent roughly 1.6% of the sample. Sequencing input: peripheral blood. All receptors come from a man aged 45-65 years with acute or convalescent COVID-19.

Written as DNA, the CDR3 is TGTGCCAGCACTCTGACAGGGGGGGACACTGAAGCTTTCTTT. Translating it yields CASTLTGGDTEAFF. The gene calls are TRBV2 and TRBJ1-1; 9 bases match TRBD1. Germline CDR1 is SNHLY and CDR2 is FYNNEI. V was clipped by 7 bases and J by 3 bases; unmatched bases: 6. This CDR3 region has 14 residues.

This chain uses TRBV7-6 with TRBJ2-6; 10 bases agree with TRBD2. Germline loops: CDR1 SGHVS, CDR2 FNYEAQ. This CDR3 comprises 17 residues. V trimming: 8 bases; J trimming: 0 bases; junction bases outside the gene matches: 7. In DNA, the CDR3 is TGTGCCAGCGGGATAGCGGGGGGTTACTCTGGGGCCAACGTCCTGACTTTC. Translating gives CASGIAGGYSGANVLTF.

The chain employs TRBV6-5 and TRBJ1-1; a weak D match, TRBD1 (5 bases). CDR3 length: 12 amino acids. The V gene's germline CDR1 is MNHEY and CDR2 SVGAGI. V dropped 4 bases and J dropped 12 bases, with 15 bases sitting between them. CDR3 residues: CASSSQGRVSFF. The CDR3 region has the DNA TGTGCCAGCAGTTCCCAAGGCAGGGTGTCTTTCTTT.

This clone was picked up one time. The chain is built from TRBV28 and TRBJ1-3; D perhaps matches TRBD1 (6 bases). The V gene lost 4 bases and the J gene lost 1 base, with 14 bases spanning the gap. The CDR3 runs 16 residues. CDR1 and CDR2 (germline): MDHEN, SYDVKM. CDR3 residues: CASSSHRVISGNTIYF. CDR3 sequence (DNA): TGTGCCAGCAGTTCGCACAGGGTAATTTCTGGAAACACCATATATTTT.

This chain joins TRBV7-7 and TRBJ2-2; 7 bases line up with TRBD1. The CDR3 covers 13 residues. Germline-derived CDR1 and CDR2 are SSHAT and FNYEAQ (reference sequence). V trimming: 5 bases; J trimming: 6 bases; junction bases outside the gene matches: 3. CDR3 sequence: CASSQDRAGELFF. Here the CDR3 DNA reads TGTGCCAGCAGCCAAGACAGGGCCGGGGAGCTGTTTTTT.

With respect to this clone: Other nucleotide sequences in the sample specify the same CDR3. The chain uses TRBV20-1 and TRBJ2-7, with TRBD2 as a possible D gene (5 bases). The V end was cut by 6 bases, the J end by 4 bases, with 10 bases between. The CDR3 is 11 residues long. The germline CDR1 and CDR2 sequences are DFQATT and SNEGSKA (reference sequence). The CDR3 DNA sequence: TGCAGTGCCAGACGGGAATACGAGCAGTACTTC. It encodes CSARREYEQYF.

The chain employs TRBV7-2 and TRBJ2-5, with 9 nucleotides matching TRBD2. CDR1 and CDR2 (germline): SGHTA, FQGNSA. J was trimmed by 4 bases and V by 4 bases; bases with no gene match: 4. The CDR3 spans 14 residues. The CDR3 DNA reads TGTGCCAGCAGCTCGCTGCGGGGGGGAGAGACCCAGTACTTC. It is translated as CASSSLRGGETQYF.

This clone was observed once. The genes are TRBV27 and TRBJ1-6; 8 nucleotides agree with TRBD1. The CDR3 extends over 14 amino acids. J was trimmed by 9 bases and V by 5 bases; bases with no gene match: 6. Germline loops: CDR1 MNHEY, CDR2 SMNVEV (reference sequence). CDR3 in amino acids: CASSPDREFSPLHF. The CDR3, as DNA: TGTGCCAGCAGTCCGGACAGGGAATTTTCACCCCTCCACTTT.

The J gene is TRBJ2-7, the V gene TRBV2, with D uncertain. The germline V gene encodes CDR1 SNHLY and CDR2 FYNNEI. Trimming left V 4 bases short and J 3 bases short, with 7 bases between. CDR3 length: 12 residues. This chain's CDR3 is CASSGTFYEQYV. CDR3 DNA: TGTGCCAGCAGTGGCACATTCTACGAGCAGTACGTC.